This TCR beta chain was profiled in a study of cytomegalovirus exposure and HLA in healthy donors. Study-wide background: In a later analysis, it was reported that the roughly 130 validation repertoires had been produced on the same platform as the 700 or so repertoires belonging to the first cohort.

With respect to this clone: Its antigen is as yet unknown.

The donors were part of the validation cohort, which consisted of 120 subjects and was separate from the first cohort of 600 to 850 subjects. Study results and limitations: While the bulk of TCR sequences proved rare, some public TCRs turned up in many donors.

Profiling relied on immunoSEQ multiplex PCR, and the TCRdb table lists in-frame clones only, not all of them. The repertoire includes over 75,000 clones, roughly 85% of them detected once, and around 20% sits in the top ten. CDR1 and CDR2 from the germline V gene are SGHVS and FNYEAQ. V lost 1 base and J lost 5, with 9 bases in between. CDR3 length: 14 residues. The V and J genes are TRBV7-6 and TRBJ1-5; D not certain. Sequenced: PBMCs. The receptor was derived from a man aged 18 to 30 in good health and CMV-seropositive. CDR3 bases: TGTGCCAGCAGCTTAGAGACACATGATCAGCCCCAGCATTTT. Amino acids: CASSLETHDQPQHF. Full variable domain (outside the CDR3, taken from reference TRBV7-6 and TRBJ1-5): GAGVSQSPRYKVTKRGQDVALRCDPISGHVSLYWYRQALGQGPEFLTYFNYEAQQDKSGLPNDRFSAERPEGSISTLTIQRTEQRDSAMYRCASSLETHDQPQHFGDGTRLSIL.